This T cell receptor (beta chain) is drawn from a study of blood T cell repertoires in COVID-19. Study information: PBMCs, B-cell-depleted T cells, or T cells were the source of the cDNA or gDNA that made up the material.

This table comes from immunoSEQ multiplex PCR, and its TCRdb copy is limited to in-frame clones, with some not included. The sample includes approximately 440,000 clones, 90% seen only once; the top ten take 0.6%. V lost 3 bases to trimming and J lost 4 bases, with 16 bases between them. The CDR3 is 15 amino acids. Germline V CDR1 and CDR2: SGDLS, YYNGEE. Individuals drawn from approximately 26 US areas were about 18 to 95 years old. Sequenced: PBMCs or T cells enriched from blood (not recorded which). The rearrangement joins TRBV9 to TRBJ1-2, with D perhaps TRBD1 (6 bases). This TCR derives from a man between 18 and 35 years old who had recovered from COVID-19. The CDR3 sequence is CASSEQQGRVYGYTF. The CDR3, as DNA: TGTGCCAGCAGCGAACAACAGGGTAGGGTCTATGGCTACACCTTC.